This T cell receptor beta chain is drawn from a study of T-cell memory formation after mild COVID-19 (dated by TCRdb to 2020 to 2022). General notes on the study: TCR sequence clusters from the two donors were largely donor specific. In two donors, T-cell clones that expanded and contracted after mild COVID-19 were tracked by sequencing TCRalpha and TCRbeta repertoires over time. Two young, previously healthy adult volunteers, one female and one male, were included in the cohort. Study-wide conclusions, independent of this receptor: The detection of some responding clones in pre-infection memory suggests that pre-existing cross-reactive memory T cells joined the SARS-CoV-2 response. The study covered only a couple of mild cases, and larger cohorts including severe cases with pre-infection samples were considered necessary. Contracting CD4+ clones were located mainly in the CM and EM memory subsets, whereas CD8+ clones were found to be enriched in EMRA. SARS-CoV-2 specificity of the second-wave clones peaking on day 37 was not confirmed. Balanced CD4/CD8 phenotypes were observed for clones contracting from day 15 to 85, whereas a bias towards CD4+ was observed for a second wave of clones expanding from day 15 to 37.

PBMCs were isolated by Ficoll-Paque density gradient centrifugation. Notes on this clonotype: Its specific antigen is unknown. No much larger clonotype is one base removed from it; base qualities were not supplied.

For sequencing, an Illumina NovaSeq 6000 was employed. Using 5'RACE with constant-segment primers, TCRalpha and TCRbeta cDNA libraries were constructed, with sample barcodes and unique molecular identifiers added in the process. RNA was extracted from every sample with Trizol reagent. The libraries were amplified in two PCR steps, and the second step added a second sample barcode and Illumina TruSeq adapters. Sequencing of libraries was performed on an Illumina NovaSeq with 2 x 150 bp paired-end reads. Regarding the original processing steps: The reads were demultiplexed and collapsed into UMI-guided consensus sequences using migec v1.2.7. Using mixcr v2.1.11, UMI consensuses were aligned to TRA and TRB V and J templates and then assembled into clonotypes. Expanded or contracted clonotypes were those called significant by both edgeR and NoisET, with noise models trained on biological replicates. For edgeR calls, a false discovery rate-adjusted p below 0.01 and a log2 fold-change threshold of 1 were applied. As an exploratory analysis of dynamics, max-normalized trajectories of the 1000 most abundant clonotypes were examined by PCA with hierarchical clustering. Separately sequenced CD4+ and CD8+ repertoires were used to assign a CD4 or CD8 phenotype to each responding clone. TCRdb's own reprocessing of the public reads used fastp at Q25 and MiXCR and kept productive beta chains. Each CDR3 protein gets just one entry, which takes the most common genes and DNA from the rows behind it. V and J calls and clone size were set by TCRdb, not the authors. Here the sample has about 110,000 distinct CDR3 sequences; approximately 15% occur a single time. Together, the top ten hold over 25% of the sample.

From the cysteine through the phenylalanine, the CDR3 covers 14 amino acids. Only the CDR3 DNA stays, 42 bases, in frame from base 1. Unmatched junction bases come to 5, with V trimmed by 6 bases and J by 7 bases. CDR1 SGHRS and CDR2 YFSETQ are derived from the germline V gene. The sequence came from an adult woman who had mild COVID-19 (a few samples of this study predate the infection). The sample titles of this study are shuffled in the database, so cell type and time point are left out; the donor was told from shared clones. The chain is made from TRBV5-1 and TRBJ2-2, with 11 bases aligning to TRBD1. The sequencing input was PBMCs or a T cell subset sorted from them (not recorded which). The DNA sequence reads TGCGCCAGCACCAGGACAGGGGGCATCGGGGAGCTGTTTTTT. Its protein reads: CASTRTGGIGELFF.